What follows are 29 T cell receptor beta chains derived from one specimen sequenced in a study of beta chain features in type 1 diabetes. These receptors have no identified antigens. The isolated RNA, all of it, was reverse transcribed, so expressed TCRB transcripts were what got sequenced. Measured with immunoSEQ multiplex PCR; TCRdb has only the in-frame clones, and not every one. The sample yields 400,000 or so clones, roughly a tenth seen once. Study results and limitations: Significant though moderate, a shortening of TCRB CDR3s appeared in all four CD4+ subsets of Type 1 diabetes patients.

Sequencing was done on a sample of central memory CD4+ T cells from blood. The receptors were sampled from a man aged 30 to 39 with type 1 diabetes.

The CDR3 here is CASSQDSRQAGEQYF. In DNA form, the CDR3 reads TGCGCCAGCAGCCAAGACTCTCGACAGGCCGGCGAGCAGTACTTC. V is TRBV4-3 and J is TRBJ2-7; D is possibly TRBD1 (6 bases). Trimming stripped 0 bases from V and 6 bases from J, with 15 bases between. Germline lookup yields CDR1 LGHNA and CDR2 YSLEER. The CDR3 length is 15 residues.

This clone was seen a handful of times. The chain is built from TRBV2 and TRBJ2-4, with D unclear. This CDR3 has 10 residues. Trimming took off 8 bases at V and 11 bases at J, with 10 bases between the two ends. The germline V gene encodes CDR1 SNHLY and CDR2 FYNNEI. In nucleotides, the CDR3 is TGTGCCAGCGAACGGCAGTTTCAGTACTTC. Its protein is CASERQFQYF.

The genes are TRBV6-4 and TRBJ1-5; no firm D call. Per the germline V gene, CDR1 is MRHNA and CDR2 is SNTAGT. The CDR3 extends over 13 amino acids. V lost 5 bases to trimming and J lost 3 bases, with 8 bases between them. The CDR3 DNA is TGTGCCAGCAGTAGATACCTCAATCAGCCCCAGCATTTT. Translating gives CASSRYLNQPQHF.

The chain employs TRBV28 and TRBJ1-1; D unclear. V was cut by 2 bases and J by 4 bases, with 14 bases left in between. Germline CDR1 MDHEN, CDR2 SYDVKM. CDR3 length: 15 residues. This CDR3 is CASSLGLGSVTEAFF. Here the CDR3 DNA reads TGTGCCAGCAGTTTAGGTCTCGGGTCAGTCACTGAAGCTTTCTTT. Using reference TRBV28 and TRBJ1-1 for the parts outside the CDR3, the full variable domain is DVKVTQSSRYLVKRTGEKVFLECVQDMDHENMFWYRQDPGLGLRLIYFSYDVKMKEKGDIPEGYSVSREKKERFSLILESASTNQTSMYLCASSLGLGSVTEAFFGQGTRLTVV.

The genes are TRBV5-1 and TRBJ2-2, with TRBD1 matching 9 bases. With V trimmed by 0 bases and J by 3 bases, 3 bases remained unmatched. The V gene's germline CDR1 is SGHRS and CDR2 YFSETQ. CDR3 length equals 16 residues. CDR3: CASSLGDRAYTGELFF. The CDR3, as DNA: TGCGCCAGCAGCTTGGGGGACAGGGCGTACACCGGGGAGCTGTTTTTT. The variable domain in full, with the rest retrieved from reference TRBV5-1 and TRBJ2-2, is KAGVTQTPRYLIKTRGQQVTLSCSPISGHRSVSWYQQTPGQGLQFLFEYFSETQRNKGNFPGRFSGRQFSNSRSEMNVSTLELGDSALYLCASSLGDRAYTGELFFGEGSRLTVL.

The chain uses TRBV29-1 and TRBJ1-5, with D tentatively TRBD1 (5 bases). The CDR3 totals 14 residues. The germline V gene encodes CDR1 SQVTM and CDR2 ANQGSEA. Trimming removed 0 bases from V and 7 bases from J, with 13 bases in between. CDR3 nucleotides: TGCAGCGTTGAAGATAGCCAGGGTGACCAGCCCCAGCATTTT. Its protein is CSVEDSQGDQPQHF.

J is TRBJ2-7 and V is TRBV2; the D gene is possibly TRBD1 (5 bases). V lost 5 bases and J 3 bases, leaving 5 bases between the germline ends. Germline V CDR1 and CDR2: SNHLY, FYNNEI. This CDR3 region has 11 residues. CDR3 DNA: TGTGCCAGCAGTACAGGCTACGAGCAGTACTTC. Translation gives CASSTGYEQYF.

The sample holds many counts of this clone. The genes are TRBV5-1 and TRBJ2-3, with D perhaps TRBD1 (6 bases). Germline assignment: CDR1 SGHRS and CDR2 YFSETQ. With 4 bases removed from V and 4 bases from J, the gap between germline ends came to 13 bases. The CDR3 has 14 residues. The CDR3 loop is CASSMKAGADTQYF. DNA of the CDR3: TGCGCCAGCAGCATGAAAGCAGGGGCAGATACGCAGTATTTT.

In its sample, this clone was seen a few times. The J gene is TRBJ2-7, the V gene TRBV27; TRBD1 matches 7 bases. V lost 4 bases, J lost 4 bases, and 4 bases stayed unmatched. The CDR3 has 13 amino acids. The V gene's germline CDR1 is MNHEY and CDR2 SMNVEV (reference sequence). CDR3 DNA: TGTGCCAGCAGTTCCGGACAGGAGTACGAGCAGTACTTC. Amino acid sequence: CASSSGQEYEQYF.

The chain employs TRBV19 and TRBJ2-6; 8 bases map to TRBD1. J was trimmed by 2 bases and V by 7 bases; bases with no gene match: 1. The CDR3 is 14 amino acids. Germline V CDR1 and CDR2: LNHDA, SQIVND (reference sequence). The CDR3 nucleotides are TGTGCCAGTAAACAGGGGGCTGGGGCCAACGTCCTGACTTTC. Translating gives CASKQGAGANVLTF.

V gene TRBV7-2 combines with J gene TRBJ2-5; D is possibly TRBD1 (7 bases). V lost 5 bases to trimming and J lost 4 bases, with 14 bases between them. The CDR3 length is 14 residues. Germline V gives CDR1 SGHTA, CDR2 FQGNSA. In DNA form, the CDR3 reads TGTGCCAGCAGCCGCGGGACAGTGGTAGAGACCCAGTACTTC. Translated: CASSRGTVVETQYF.

There are a few counts of this clone. This chain links TRBV9 with TRBJ1-6, with TRBD1 as a possible D gene (5 bases). Germline lookup yields CDR1 SGDLS and CDR2 YYNGEE. V was cut by 3 bases and J by 0 bases, with 13 bases left in between. The CDR3 covers 17 residues. The CDR3 protein is CASSARQFSSYNSPLHF. In DNA, the CDR3 is TGTGCCAGCAGCGCCCGACAGTTTAGCTCCTATAATTCACCCCTCCACTTT.

CDR3 sequence (DNA): TGTGCCAGCAGCCTACCGGGACAGGGGGCTCACGAGCAGTACTTC. Residues: CASSLPGQGAHEQYF. This sequence joins TRBV7-2 and TRBJ2-7; 12 bases are shared with TRBD1. V trimming: 5 bases; J trimming: 5 bases; junction bases outside the gene matches: 7. The germline CDR1 and CDR2 sequences are SGHTA and FQGNSA. This CDR3 is built from 15 residues.

There are a few counts of this clone. This chain joins TRBV2 and TRBJ2-1, with 13 bases matching TRBD2. J was trimmed by 0 bases and V by 7 bases; bases with no gene match: 12. The CDR3 contains 19 residues. Germline V gene data show CDR1 as SNHLY and CDR2 as FYNNEI. CDR3 DNA: TGTGCCAGCAAGGCGGGACTAGCGGGATCTGGGGGCTCCTACAATGAGCAGTTCTTC. It yields the protein CASKAGLAGSGGSYNEQFF.

Ten or more counts support this clone. The rearrangement links TRBV5-1 to TRBJ1-2, with no clear D. The CDR3 has 14 residues. The V and J ends lost 3 bases and 2 bases respectively, with 11 bases between them. The germline gives CDR1 SGHRS, CDR2 YFSETQ. The CDR3 sequence: CASSSGPRNYGYTF. CDR3 sequence (DNA): TGCGCCAGCAGCTCCGGACCGAGGAACTATGGCTACACCTTC.

This clone came up once. The chain combines TRBV7-3 with TRBJ2-7; weak D call: TRBD2 (6 bases). The CDR3 has 12 amino acids. The V end lost 1 base, the J end lost 6 bases, and 7 bases lay between the germline ends. CDR1 is SGHTA, CDR2 FQGTGA, per germline. CDR3 loop: CASSLNGGEQYF. CDR3 DNA sequence: TGTGCCAGCAGCTTAAACGGGGGCGAGCAGTACTTC.

V is TRBV19 and J is TRBJ2-2, with D possibly being TRBD1 (6 bases). This CDR3 spans 15 amino acids. The V end lost 8 bases, the J end lost 6 bases, and 19 bases lay between the germline ends. Germline lookup yields CDR1 LNHDA and CDR2 SQIVND (reference sequence). The CDR3 bases are TGTGCCAGTGTCGTACAGGGTTTTCATCCCGGGGAGCTGTTTTTT. Its protein product is CASVVQGFHPGELFF. Full variable domain (rest looked up from reference TRBV19 and TRBJ2-2): DGGITQSPKYLFRKEGQNVTLSCEQNLNHDAMYWYRQDPGQGLRLIYYSQIVNDFQKGDIAEGYSVSREKKESFPLTVTSAQKNPTAFYLCASVVQGFHPGELFFGEGSRLTVL.

The DNA for the CDR3 is TGTGCCAGCAGCCCCGGGACGGGGAGAAAACTGTTTTTT. Protein: CASSPGTGRKLFF. The rearrangement links TRBV28 to TRBJ1-4; TRBD1 is a possible D gene (5 bases). There are 13 residues in the CDR3. Germline CDR1 and CDR2: MDHEN and SYDVKM. V lost 6 bases, J lost 10 bases, and 15 bases lay in between.

This clone came up many times. V and J are TRBV7-3 and TRBJ2-6; 7 positions match TRBD1. V lost 5 bases to trimming and J lost 3 bases; unmatched junction nucleotides: 10. The CDR3 spans 17 residues. Germline CDR1 SGHTA, CDR2 FQGTGA. CDR3 region: CASSRGPTGVGANVLTF. The CDR3 DNA reads TGTGCCAGCAGCCGCGGGCCTACAGGGGTTGGGGCCAACGTCCTGACTTTC.

This clone was seen a few times. The rearrangement links TRBV2 to TRBJ2-5; D might be TRBD1 (5 bases). Looked up from germline, CDR1 is SNHLY and CDR2 is FYNNEI. V shed 1 base and J shed 4 bases, with 13 bases lying between them. The CDR3 runs to 15 residues. CDR3 in DNA: TGTGCCAGCAGTGAAGAGGGGATAAGGGGAGAGACCCAGTACTTC. Encoded protein: CASSEEGIRGETQYF.

This sequence joins TRBV19 and TRBJ1-5; TRBD1 matches at 8 bases. The CDR3 loop spans 17 amino acids. CDR1 and CDR2 from the germline V gene are LNHDA and SQIVND (reference sequence). With V trimmed by 4 bases and J by 1 base, 9 bases remained unmatched. The CDR3 coding sequence is TGTGCCAGTAGTACCCGAGGACAGGGTCTGAGCAATCAGCCCCAGCATTTT. It is translated as CASSTRGQGLSNQPQHF.

V and J are TRBV28 and TRBJ1-2; the D is unclear. Trimming took off 3 bases at V and 4 bases at J, with 15 bases between the two ends. The germline gives CDR1 MDHEN, CDR2 SYDVKM. The CDR3 length is 15 residues. The CDR3 DNA follows: TGTGCCAGCAGTTTGAGTACGGGAGGGCTCTATGGCTACACCTTC. Amino acid sequence: CASSLSTGGLYGYTF.

This clone turned up a few times. V usage is TRBV30 and J usage is TRBJ2-3, with TRBD2 as a possible D gene (6 bases). Trimming shortened V by 1 base and J by 5 bases, and 13 bases separated the two germline ends. The CDR3 is 14 amino acids. Germline CDR1 reads GTSNPN; CDR2 reads SVGIG (reference sequence). The chain's CDR3 is CAWSATSNKDTQYF. The CDR3 DNA reads TGTGCCTGGAGTGCGACTAGTAATAAAGATACGCAGTATTTT.

There are a few counts of this clone. At one of its ends the junction is not consistent with the germline gene, which may arise from a read error. The sample has other DNA sequences that encode this CDR3 too. This chain connects TRBV29-1 to TRBJ2-7, with 11 bases that match TRBD1. The CDR3 loop spans 13 amino acids. Germline V gene sequence: CDR1 SQVTM, CDR2 ANQGSEA. CDR3 nucleotides: TGCAGCGTGGAAGGGACAGGGGGCTACGAGCAGTACTTC. Its protein product is CSVEGTGGYEQYF.

The CDR3 is CASSSKTYTEAFF. Here the CDR3 DNA reads TGTGCCAGCAGTTCAAAAACGTACACTGAAGCTTTCTTT. The chain links TRBV27 to TRBJ1-1; D remains unclear. The germline V gene has CDR1 MNHEY and CDR2 SMNVEV (reference sequence). V lost 4 bases and J 3 bases, leaving 9 bases between the germline ends. The CDR3 spans 13 residues.

The J gene is TRBJ2-7, the V gene TRBV7-2; D uncertain. This CDR3 is 12 amino acids long. Deletions cut 5 bases from V and 3 bases from J, with 8 bases between. Germline V gene sequence: CDR1 SGHTA, CDR2 FQGNSA. The chain's CDR3 is CASSATHYEQYF. In nucleotides, the CDR3 is TGTGCCAGCAGCGCGACCCACTACGAGCAGTACTTC. Based on the CDR3 plus reference TRBV7-2 and TRBJ2-7, the full variable domain is GAGVSQSPSNKVTEKGKDVELRCDPISGHTALYWYRQSLGQGLEFLIYFQGNSAPDKSGLPSDRFSAERTGGSVSTLTIQRTQQEDSAVYLCASSATHYEQYFGPGTRLTVT.

The chain links TRBV18 to TRBJ2-3; maybe TRBD2 (5 bases). The CDR3 loop spans 12 amino acids. CDR1 is KGHSH and CDR2 is LQKENI in the germline V gene. Trimming took off 8 bases at V and 3 bases at J, with 9 bases between the two ends. The CDR3 DNA reads as TGTGCCAGCCAAGGAGGTACAGATACGCAGTATTTT. It specifies CASQGGTDTQYF.

This clone occurred a few times. The CDR3 protein is CASSRTMNSYEQYF. The CDR3 DNA reads TGTGCCAGCAGTCGGACAATGAACTCCTACGAGCAGTACTTC. J is TRBJ2-7 and V is TRBV5-6; weak D call: TRBD1 (5 bases). Looked up from germline, CDR1 is SGHDT and CDR2 is YYEEEE. The CDR3 is 14 amino acids. Trimming took 5 bases from V and 0 from J, leaving 12 bases between them.

This clone was picked up a small number of times. The chain joins TRBV6-1 to TRBJ1-2, with D unresolved. Germline CDR1 is MNHNS and CDR2 is SASEGT. V lost 3 bases, J lost 5 bases, and 4 bases lay in between. The CDR3 runs 11 residues. The CDR3 DNA reads TGTGCCAGCAGTGAGGGTTATGGCTACACCTTC. This sequence encodes CASSEGYGYTF.